This entry lists 20 T cell receptor beta chains sequenced from one sample in a study of blood T cell repertoires in COVID-19. Here immunoSEQ multiplex PCR was the method, and the copy in TCRdb shows in-frame clones only, minus some. This sample has 190,000 or so clones; around nine tenths occur once, and the top ten carry around 1%. Source material: peripheral blood. The receptor source for this set is a woman in her late teens or twenties who had recovered from COVID-19.

Remarks on this clone: One end of the junction is discordant with germline, which a read error may explain. This chain uses TRBV7-9 with TRBJ1-4; 9 bases are shared with TRBD1. Looked up from germline, CDR1 is SEHNR and CDR2 is FQNEAQ (reference sequence). The CDR3 sequence is 14 residues long. The CDR3 spells CASNLQGAGEKLFF. The CDR3, as DNA: TGTGCCAGCAACTTACAGGGGGCGGGTGAAAAACTGTTTTTT.

This clone was seen only a few times. This rearrangement joins TRBV12-3 or TRBV12-4 to TRBJ1-1; D uncertain. CDR3 size: 12 residues. Trimming cost V 5 bases and J 6 bases, with 10 bases left between them. The CDR3, as DNA: TGTGCCAGCAGTCGAACTTCGCCTGAAGCTTTCTTT. Protein sequence: CASSRTSPEAFF.

The chain has TRBV2 and TRBJ1-6; D ambiguous. Germline assignment: CDR1 SNHLY and CDR2 FYNNEI. V lost 2 bases and J 10 bases, leaving 9 bases between the germline ends. CDR3 length equals 13 residues. In nucleotides, the CDR3 is TGTGCCAGCAGTGAATGGGAGAGCTCACCCCTCCACTTT. Protein: CASSEWESSPLHF.

The table lists this clone with a few counts. J is TRBJ2-1 and V is TRBV20-1, with D possibly being TRBD2 (5 bases). The CDR3 contains 11 residues. V was clipped by 3 bases and J by 9 bases, with 9 bases between them. CDR1 and CDR2 (germline): DFQATT, SNEGSKA (reference sequence). The chain's CDR3 is CSASGDGEQFF. DNA of the CDR3: TGCAGTGCTAGCGGGGATGGTGAGCAGTTCTTC.

The chain is built from TRBV19 and TRBJ1-2; 9 bases are a match to TRBD1. Germline CDR1 is LNHDA and CDR2 is SQIVND (reference sequence). CDR3 length equals 16 residues. The V gene end was trimmed by 5 bases and the J gene end by 4 bases; junction bases not matched to a gene: 11. In DNA, the CDR3 is TGTGCCAGTAGTTCTAGCAACAGGGGGCCGAGCTATGGCTACACCTTC. It specifies CASSSSNRGPSYGYTF.

The chain is built from TRBV7-3 and TRBJ1-1, with 9 nucleotides matching TRBD1. The V gene's germline CDR1 is SGHTA and CDR2 FQGTGA. Trimming took 4 bases from V and 5 from J; bases not matched to a gene: 5. CDR3 length: 14 residues. The CDR3 region is CASSSTGGGTEAFF. In DNA, the CDR3 is TGTGCCAGCAGCTCGACAGGGGGAGGGACTGAAGCTTTCTTT.

In its sample, this clone was seen once. The chain joins TRBV10-3 to TRBJ2-3; 7 bases line up with TRBD1. V lost 6 bases, J lost 4 bases, and 7 bases stayed unmatched. The length of the CDR3 is 14 residues. CDR1 is ENHRY, CDR2 SYGVKD, per germline. In nucleotides, the CDR3 is TGTGCCATCAGCGGGCGGACAGGACCAGATACGCAGTATTTT. It is translated as CAISGRTGPDTQYF.

The chain uses TRBV18 and TRBJ2-5; possibly TRBD1 for D (6 bases). The CDR3 loop spans 13 amino acids. Germline V gives CDR1 KGHSH, CDR2 LQKENI. Trimming shortened V by 6 bases and J by 2 bases, and 10 bases separated the two germline ends. For the CDR3, the DNA is TGTGCCAGCTCTTACGGACAGCAAGAGACCCAGTACTTC. Its translation is CASSYGQQETQYF.

This clone was recorded many times. The CDR3 loop reads CASSDGGSSDTQYF. In nucleotides, the CDR3 is TGTGCCAGCAGTGACGGCGGGAGTTCAGATACGCAGTATTTT. The chain links TRBV6-4 to TRBJ2-3; 7 positions match TRBD2. The germline V gene has CDR1 MRHNA and CDR2 SNTAGT. The CDR3 length is 14 residues. The V and J ends lost 2 bases and 4 bases, in that order; junction bases with no gene match: 3.

The chain combines TRBV29-1 with TRBJ1-1; 10 nucleotides agree with TRBD1. The germline CDR1 and CDR2 sequences are SQVTM and ANQGSEA. V lost 4 bases to trimming and J lost 4 bases; unmatched junction nucleotides: 3. This CDR3 has 13 amino acids. In nucleotides, the CDR3 is TGCAGCGTTGGGACAGGGGGAGGCACTGAAGCTTTCTTT. Its protein product is CSVGTGGGTEAFF.

The rearrangement uses TRBV27 and TRBJ2-1; 10 bases fit TRBD2. Per the germline V gene, CDR1 is MNHEY and CDR2 is SMNVEV (reference sequence). With 4 bases clipped from V and 6 bases from J, the junction kept 12 bases outside the gene matches. The CDR3 runs to 17 residues. The CDR3 region is CASSSASGSGYTNEQFF. Here the CDR3 DNA reads TGTGCCAGCAGTTCGGCTAGCGGGAGCGGTTACACCAATGAGCAGTTCTTC.

The chain has TRBV7-2 and TRBJ2-7; 9 positions agree with TRBD2. V shed 4 bases and J 2 bases; nucleotides not matched to a gene: 6. CDR1 is SGHTA and CDR2 is FQGNSA in the germline V gene. The CDR3 spans 15 residues. The CDR3 DNA follows: TGTGCCAGCAGCTCCCCGGGACTAGCAACCTACGAGCAGTACTTC. Protein: CASSSPGLATYEQYF. Combining the CDR3 with reference TRBV7-2 and TRBJ2-7 gives the whole variable domain GAGVSQSPSNKVTEKGKDVELRCDPISGHTALYWYRQSLGQGLEFLIYFQGNSAPDKSGLPSDRFSAERTGGSVSTLTIQRTQQEDSAVYLCASSSPGLATYEQYFGPGTRLTVT.

This chain joins TRBV7-3 and TRBJ1-6; D is unresolved. This CDR3 has 14 residues. Trimming removed 2 bases at V and 7 bases at J, with 9 bases between. Per germline, CDR1 SGHTA and CDR2 FQGTGA. The DNA of the CDR3 is TGTGCCAGCAGCTTATTGGCGGAAAATTCACCCCTCCACTTT. As protein: CASSLLAENSPLHF.

This chain links TRBV24-1 with TRBJ1-2; D is uncertain. Germline V CDR1 and CDR2: KGHDR, SFDVKD. The ends were cut back, 7 bases at V and 0 bases at J, with 5 bases in the middle. CDR3 length equals 12 residues. The CDR3 DNA reads as TGTGCCACCAGCAGGACTAACTATGGCTACACCTTC. It translates to CATSRTNYGYTF.

V usage is TRBV27 and J usage is TRBJ2-1, with 11 nucleotides matching TRBD2. Trimming cost V 6 bases and J 3 bases; bases outside gene matches: 7. The CDR3 spans 16 residues. Per germline, CDR1 MNHEY and CDR2 SMNVEV (reference sequence). CDR3 protein: CASSSTSGDLYNEQFF. In DNA, the CDR3 is TGTGCCAGCAGCTCGACTAGCGGGGACCTCTACAATGAGCAGTTCTTC.

This chain uses TRBV4-2 with TRBJ2-1; 9 nucleotides match TRBD2. After removal of 5 bases from V and 5 bases from J, the junction contained 10 bases not matched to a gene. There are 16 residues in the CDR3. The germline gives CDR1 LGHNA, CDR2 YNFKEQ. The CDR3 DNA is TGTGCCAGCAGCACCCTCCCGACTAGCGGTAACAATGAGCAGTTCTTC. Translation gives CASSTLPTSGNNEQFF.

The chain links TRBV9 to TRBJ2-1, with a weak D call TRBD1 (6 bases). Trimming cost V 4 bases and J 4 bases, with 12 bases left between them. The CDR3 consists of 14 residues. Germline CDR1 reads SGDLS; CDR2 reads YYNGEE. Written as DNA, the CDR3 is TGTGCCAGCAGCACAGGGACGGAGTACAATGAGCAGTTCTTC. This encodes CASSTGTEYNEQFF.

A word on this clone: Germline is not matched at one junction end, which may reflect a read error. The chain carries TRBV7-3 and TRBJ2-1, with a tentative D call TRBD2 (5 bases). This CDR3 has 14 amino acids. The germline CDR1 and CDR2 sequences are SGHTA and FQGTGA. As DNA, the CDR3 is TGTGCCAGCAGCGTAACTAGCTCCTACAATGAGCAGTTCTTC. Translating it yields CASSVTSSYNEQFF.

The rearrangement links TRBV6-4 to TRBJ2-1; 7 bases are shared with TRBD2. V trimming: 3 bases; J trimming: 0 bases; junction bases outside the gene matches: 2. This CDR3 has 15 amino acids. The germline CDR1 and CDR2 sequences are MRHNA and SNTAGT. DNA for the CDR3: TGTGCCAGCAGTGAGGCTAGCGGCTCCTACAATGAGCAGTTCTTC. The encoded protein is CASSEASGSYNEQFF.

The rearrangement links TRBV9 to TRBJ1-6, with TRBD1 matching over 7 bases. The CDR3 is made up of 17 amino acids. The ends lost 0 bases at V and 6 bases at J; junction bases unmatched: 9. Germline V gives CDR1 SGDLS, CDR2 YYNGEE. CDR3 residues: CASSVGSWDRLNSPLHF. The CDR3, as DNA: TGTGCCAGCAGCGTAGGTTCTTGGGACAGACTTAATTCACCCCTCCACTTT. Full variable domain (remainder filled in from reference TRBV9 and TRBJ1-6): DSGVTQTPKHLITATGQRVTLRCSPRSGDLSVYWYQQSLDQGLQFLIQYYNGEERAKGNILERFSAQQFPDLHSELNLSSLELGDSALYFCASSVGSWDRLNSPLHFGNGTRLTVT.